These T cell receptor beta chains were read from a single sample in a study of blood T cell repertoires in COVID-19. The table came from immunoSEQ multiplex PCR; TCRdb's copy has only in-frame clones and leaves some out. Of over 350,000 clones listed, 70% to 90% are singletons. Sequencing input: PBMCs or T cells enriched from blood (not recorded which). These receptors were collected from a woman aged 25 to 45 with acute COVID-19. Each CDR3 is given with its conserved first and last residue. A D gene is named only where the DNA matches it firmly. Where a row states a size, it is once, few, many or the class of an expanded clone; other rows omit it.

v_gene: TRBV6-2/TRBV6-3
len: 17
abundance: NA
j_gene: TRBJ1-5
d_gene: NA
CDR3aa: CASSYPPRRGANQPQHF
CDR3nt: TGTGCCAGCAGTTACCCGCCTCGGCGGGGTGCTAATCAGCCCCAGCATTTT

v_gene: TRBV12-3/TRBV12-4
len: 13
abundance: NA
j_gene: TRBJ1-4
d_gene: NA
CDR3aa: CASSPYPNEKLFF
CDR3nt: TGTGCCAGCAGTCCTTATCCTAATGAAAAACTGTTTTTT

v_gene: TRBV2
len: 15
abundance: NA
j_gene: TRBJ2-2
d_gene: NA
CDR3aa: CASKRRDRPTGELFF
CDR3nt: TGTGCCAGCAAGAGGAGAGATCGGCCCACCGGGGAGCTGTTTTTT

v_gene: TRBV29-1
len: 10
abundance: NA
j_gene: TRBJ1-2
d_gene: NA
CDR3aa: CSAGGLGYTF
CDR3nt: TGCAGCGCTGGAGGGTTAGGCTACACCTTC

v_gene: TRBV12-3/TRBV12-4
len: 13
abundance: NA
j_gene: TRBJ2-5
d_gene: NA
CDR3aa: CASSLGGGETQYF
CDR3nt: TGTGCCAGCAGTTTAGGAGGGGGAGAGACCCAGTACTTC

v_gene: TRBV6-2/TRBV6-3
len: 15
abundance: NA
j_gene: TRBJ2-7
d_gene: NA
CDR3aa: CASSYDSRLGYEQYF
CDR3nt: TGTGCCAGCAGTTACGACTCCCGGTTGGGTTACGAGCAGTACTTC

v_gene: TRBV9
len: 16
abundance: NA
j_gene: TRBJ2-2
d_gene: TRBD2
CDR3aa: CASSVADGGSPWELFF
CDR3nt: TGTGCCAGCAGCGTAGCGGACGGGGGGAGTCCCTGGGAGCTGTTTTTT

v_gene: TRBV5-4
len: 16
abundance: NA
j_gene: TRBJ2-7
d_gene: NA
CDR3aa: CASSSKPGQASYEQYF
CDR3nt: TGTGCCAGCAGCTCGAAGCCGGGACAAGCCTCTTACGAGCAGTACTTC

v_gene: TRBV15
len: 17
abundance: NA
j_gene: TRBJ1-1
d_gene: NA
CDR3aa: CATSRDPAQRWITEAFF
CDR3nt: TGTGCCACCAGCAGAGATCCGGCCCAGCGTTGGATCACTGAAGCTTTCTTT

v_gene: TRBV18
len: 14
abundance: NA
j_gene: TRBJ1-5
d_gene: NA
CDR3aa: CASSPGRANQPQHF
CDR3nt: TGTGCCAGCTCACCGGGCAGGGCCAATCAGCCCCAGCATTTT

v_gene: TRBV7-2
len: 14
abundance: once
j_gene: TRBJ2-7
d_gene: NA
CDR3aa: CASSLSGRTYEQYF
CDR3nt: TGTGCCAGCAGCTTATCGGGGAGAACCTACGAGCAGTACTTC

v_gene: TRBV5-5
len: 15
abundance: NA
j_gene: TRBJ2-1
d_gene: TRBD2
CDR3aa: CASSLFAGGYNEQFF
CDR3nt: TGTGCCAGCAGCTTGTTTGCGGGGGGATACAATGAGCAGTTCTTC

v_gene: TRBV4-3
len: 16
abundance: NA
j_gene: TRBJ1-5
d_gene: NA
CDR3aa: CASSQDLQTPNQPQHF
CDR3nt: TGCGCCAGCAGCCAAGATCTTCAGACTCCGAATCAGCCCCAGCATTTT

v_gene: TRBV5-6
len: 11
abundance: NA
j_gene: TRBJ2-1
d_gene: NA
CDR3aa: CASSFSNEQFF
CDR3nt: TGTGCCAGCAGCTTTAGCAATGAGCAGTTCTTC

v_gene: TRBV19
len: 14
abundance: NA
j_gene: TRBJ1-2
d_gene: NA
CDR3aa: CASSIRGANYGYTF
CDR3nt: TGTGCCAGTTCCATCCGGGGGGCAAACTATGGCTACACCTTC

v_gene: TRBV7-3
len: 14
abundance: NA
j_gene: TRBJ2-2
d_gene: NA
CDR3aa: CASSQGRNTGELFF
CDR3nt: TGTGCCAGCAGCCAGGGGCGGAACACCGGGGAGCTGTTTTTT

v_gene: TRBV27
len: 17
abundance: once
j_gene: TRBJ2-3
d_gene: TRBD2
CDR3aa: CASSSSFTGGWKDTQYF
CDR3nt: TGTGCCAGCAGTTCCTCCTTTACCGGGGGGTGGAAAGATACGCAGTATTTT

v_gene: TRBV15
len: 17
abundance: NA
j_gene: TRBJ1-5
d_gene: TRBD1
CDR3aa: CATSRYPGQGASQPQHF
CDR3nt: TGTGCCACCAGCAGATACCCGGGACAGGGGGCCTCTCAGCCCCAGCATTTT

v_gene: TRBV21-1
len: 19
abundance: NA
j_gene: TRBJ1-4
d_gene: NA
CDR3aa: CASSNLGPGRGGANEKLFF
CDR3nt: TGTGCCAGCAGCAACCTAGGGCCGGGACGAGGGGGGGCTAATGAAAAACTGTTTTTT

v_gene: TRBV11-3
len: 16
abundance: NA
j_gene: TRBJ2-7
d_gene: NA
CDR3aa: CASSLGGQGSTGEQYF
CDR3nt: TGTGCCAGCAGCTTAGGGGGGCAGGGATCAACTGGCGAGCAGTACTTC

v_gene: TRBV7-9
len: 16
abundance: once
j_gene: TRBJ1-4
d_gene: NA
CDR3aa: CASSGIDGQGYEKLFF
CDR3nt: TGTGCCAGCAGCGGCATCGATGGGCAGGGCTATGAAAAACTGTTTTTT

v_gene: TRBV28
len: 17
abundance: NA
j_gene: TRBJ2-2
d_gene: TRBD1
CDR3aa: CASSPSGTELNTGELFF
CDR3nt: TGTGCCAGCAGCCCGTCAGGGACAGAGTTGAACACCGGGGAGCTGTTTTTT

v_gene: TRBV7-9
len: 18
abundance: NA
j_gene: TRBJ1-4
d_gene: TRBD1
CDR3aa: CASSLTRDSSATNEKLFF
CDR3nt: TGTGCCAGCAGCTTAACGCGGGACAGCAGTGCAACTAATGAAAAACTGTTTTTT

v_gene: TRBV24-1
len: 13
abundance: NA
j_gene: TRBJ1-2
d_gene: NA
CDR3aa: CATSDLDSYGYTF
CDR3nt: TGTGCCACCAGTGATTTGGACAGCTATGGCTACACCTTC

v_gene: TRBV24-1
len: 14
abundance: NA
j_gene: TRBJ1-2
d_gene: TRBD1
CDR3aa: CATSDRTGPYGYTF
CDR3nt: TGTGCCACCAGTGATCGGACAGGCCCCTATGGCTACACCTTC

v_gene: TRBV4-1
len: 15
abundance: few
j_gene: TRBJ1-2
d_gene: TRBD1
CDR3aa: CASSQVHRGGYGYTF
CDR3nt: TGCGCCAGCAGCCAGGTCCACAGGGGTGGCTATGGCTACACCTTC

v_gene: TRBV2
len: 20
abundance: NA
j_gene: TRBJ2-6
d_gene: TRBD1
CDR3aa: CASSKIRPGQGLSGANVLTF
CDR3nt: TGTGCCAGCAGTAAAATCAGACCGGGACAGGGACTCTCTGGGGCCAACGTCCTGACTTTC

v_gene: TRBV7-2
len: 15
abundance: NA
j_gene: TRBJ1-5
d_gene: TRBD1
CDR3aa: CASSWTGYSNQPQHF
CDR3nt: TGTGCCAGCAGCTGGACAGGGTATAGCAATCAGCCCCAGCATTTT

v_gene: TRBV6-1
len: 17
abundance: NA
j_gene: TRBJ2-3
d_gene: NA
CDR3aa: CASSERSRQGGPDTQYF
CDR3nt: TGTGCCAGCAGTGAAAGATCGAGGCAGGGAGGTCCAGATACGCAGTATTTT

v_gene: TRBV7-2
len: 14
abundance: NA
j_gene: TRBJ2-3
d_gene: TRBD2
CDR3aa: CASSEAGGTDTQYF
CDR3nt: TGTGCCAGCAGCGAAGCGGGGGGCACAGATACGCAGTATTTT

v_gene: TRBV19
len: 16
abundance: NA
j_gene: TRBJ1-2
d_gene: TRBD1
CDR3aa: CASRNPGQGNSYGYTF
CDR3nt: TGTGCCAGTAGGAATCCGGGACAGGGCAATTCCTATGGCTACACCTTC

v_gene: TRBV18
len: 18
abundance: NA
j_gene: TRBJ1-6
d_gene: NA
CDR3aa: CASSPPPGRESYNSPLHF
CDR3nt: TGTGCCAGCTCACCACCTCCCGGCAGGGAATCCTATAATTCACCCCTCCACTTT

v_gene: TRBV4-1
len: 18
abundance: NA
j_gene: TRBJ1-2
d_gene: NA
CDR3aa: CASSQDPKGTDSSDGYTF
CDR3nt: TGCGCCAGCAGCCAAGACCCTAAGGGGACTGACAGCTCCGATGGCTACACCTTC